Reported below is one T cell receptor (beta chain). Its binding antigen is unknown. Qualities for individual bases were not recorded, and no much larger clone is one base off. This entry comes from a study of T cell clonotyping in hematopoietic cell transplantation (dated by TCRdb to about 2021). General notes on the study: In the study, around 130 blood samples were gathered from roughly 40 consecutive transplant recipients and their related donors. Recruitment of patients ran from late 2015 to early 2017, and follow-up continued until late 2020 or until death. On the study overall, not on this receptor specifically: Inverse Simpson Index values from donors and from recipients before transplant predicted broader TCR repertoire diversity after transplant. A decrease in recipient TCR diversity was observed after transplant, and a progressive increase in pathologically expanded clonotypes was seen from day 30 to day 180. The sample size was limited, and because cells were not sorted, the contributions of CD4 and CD8 repertoires could not be separated. Only a small fraction of recipient repertoires overlapped donor repertoires, with over 95% appearing de novo at the given depth.

The immunoSEQ assay, a bias-controlled multiplex PCR using V- and J-specific primers, was used to amplify TCR beta CDR3 regions from genomic DNA. A proprietary barcode and Illumina adapter sequences were added to the CDR3 amplicons in a second PCR step. An Illumina MiSeq instrument was used to sequence the CDR3 libraries. The published analysis was carried out like this. immunoSEQ Analyzer 3.0 was used for export and quality control, with R Bioconductor and Immunarch used for downstream analyses. Only productive rearrangements in the normalized downsampled data set went into calculating the repertoire metrics. In the normalized cohort, clonotypes with more than 5 templates were defined as pathologically expanded. Repertoire diversity was measured with the Inverse Simpson Index. To capture all clonotypes, the CMV-specificity analyses were run on the non-normalized data set. TCRdb re-hosts the immuneACCESS table, in-frame sequences only. Its copies lack some clones; in the studies checked, an unresolved V gene accounts for under half of them, and the cause for the rest is not known. For V, J and clone size, that table is used; D and trimming come from the DNA. Across this sample there are 9,500 to 12,000 clones, with 85% to 90% seen only once. Approximately 15% of the sample lies in the top ten.

The sample's time point label is to be understood as: 100 days after allo-HCT. Recipient blood was collected about 28 days before transplant and at days 30, 100 and 180 after transplant. Using Nuclei Lysis Solution, genomic DNA was extracted from unfractionated peripheral blood mononuclear cells that were either fresh or cryopreserved. Here V drops 4 bases and J drops 4 bases, and the junction holds 10 bases not matched to any gene. Reading from cysteine to phenylalanine, the CDR3 counts 16 amino acids. Just CDR3 DNA is preserved here, 48 bases in frame from base 1. CDR1 and CDR2 are drawn from the germline V gene: SGDLS, YYNGEE.

The clonotype originates from a female patient aged 60 to 70 who had an allogeneic stem cell transplant from an unrelated donor, so the T cells may come from the graft donor. Some clones in this sample may be carry-over from other donors' samples. The material sequenced was PBMCs, taken 100 days after allogeneic stem cell transplant. This chain joins TRBV9 to TRBJ2-5; TRBD1 aligns with 10 central bases. Here the CDR3 is given as CASSPIGTGVGETQYF. The bases read TGTGCCAGCAGCCCAATTGGGACAGGGGTGGGAGAGACCCAGTACTTC.